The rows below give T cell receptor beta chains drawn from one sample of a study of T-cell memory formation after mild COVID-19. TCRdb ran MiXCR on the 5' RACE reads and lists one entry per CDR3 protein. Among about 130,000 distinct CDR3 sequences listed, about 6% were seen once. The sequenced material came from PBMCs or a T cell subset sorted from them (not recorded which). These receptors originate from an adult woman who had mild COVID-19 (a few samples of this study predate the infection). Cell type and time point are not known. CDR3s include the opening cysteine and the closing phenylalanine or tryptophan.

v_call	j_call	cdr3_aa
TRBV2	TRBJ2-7	CASSEDRVYEQYF
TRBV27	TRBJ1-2	CASSPHRGRLDGYTF
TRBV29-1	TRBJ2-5	CSVLSGASGRQTQYF
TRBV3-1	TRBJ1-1	CASSQNQGNTEAFF
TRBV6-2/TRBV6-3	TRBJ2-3	CASSYPGLAGEPTDTQYF
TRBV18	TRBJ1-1	CASSPDSPLSNTEAFF
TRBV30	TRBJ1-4	CAWRRGPLEKLFF
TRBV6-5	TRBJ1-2	CASSDPGQGYTF
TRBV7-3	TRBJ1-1	CASHQGPNTEAFF
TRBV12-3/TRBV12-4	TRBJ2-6	CASSFQSGANVLTF
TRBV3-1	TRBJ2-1	CASTRGTFHNEQFF
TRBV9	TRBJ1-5	CASSPGQGTNSNQPQHF
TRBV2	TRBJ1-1	CASITEAFF
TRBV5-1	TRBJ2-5	CASSLAGSGSLGETQYF
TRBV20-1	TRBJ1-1	CSAKMQQRAFF
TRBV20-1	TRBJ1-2	CSARGQQPTYGYTF
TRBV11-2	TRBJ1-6	CASSSGGFNNSPLHF
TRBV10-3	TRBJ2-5	CAISVGLAGGRSQETQYF
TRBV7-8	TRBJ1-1	CASSSLSEAFF
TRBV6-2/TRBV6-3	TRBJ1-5	CASSKQVRGNQPQHF
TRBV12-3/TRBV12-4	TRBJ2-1	CASSSPRGHPYNEQFF
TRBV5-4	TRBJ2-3	CASSLLGRESTDTQYF
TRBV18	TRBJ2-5	CASSPPSFQETQYF
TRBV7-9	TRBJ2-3	CASSLAAGGDTQYF
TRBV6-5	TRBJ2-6	CASSSLGHYGSGANVLTF
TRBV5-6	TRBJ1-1	CASSLGTEAFF
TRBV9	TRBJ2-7	CASSVGQLSYEQYF
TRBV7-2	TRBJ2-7	CASSFSSYEQYF
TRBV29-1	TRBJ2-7	CSVITSGYEQYF
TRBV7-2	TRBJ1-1	CASSENTEAFF
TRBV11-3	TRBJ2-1	CASSLASGDNEQFF
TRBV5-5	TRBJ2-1	CASSFFRQGRDNEQFF
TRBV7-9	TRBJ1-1	CASSFSGTRGTEAFF
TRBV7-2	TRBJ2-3	CASSHPSSGRAWVGTQYF
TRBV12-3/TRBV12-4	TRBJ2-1	CASTLRGSISSYNEQFF
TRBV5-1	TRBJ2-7	CASSVGTGNEQYF
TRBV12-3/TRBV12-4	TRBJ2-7	CASSSPWSYEQYF
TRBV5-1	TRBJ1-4	CASSFQHRGHEKLFF
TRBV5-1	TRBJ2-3	CASSSQGASTDTQYF
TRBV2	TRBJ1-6	CASSLDRVVNNSPLHF
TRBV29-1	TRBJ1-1	CSVEGRMNTEAFF
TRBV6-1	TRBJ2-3	CASSLRQGGTDTQYF
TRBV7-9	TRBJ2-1	CASSSGQGGHEQFF
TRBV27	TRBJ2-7	CASSGLAGGLHEQYF
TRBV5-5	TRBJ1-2	CASSLGSPGQGSGGYTF
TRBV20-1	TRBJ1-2	CSAREAGGGYGYTF
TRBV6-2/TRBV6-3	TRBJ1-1	CASTDDRGTEAFF
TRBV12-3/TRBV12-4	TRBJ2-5	CASSRTSGPETQYF
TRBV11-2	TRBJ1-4	CASSPDREKLFF
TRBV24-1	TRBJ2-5	CATSDLLVAGTGGQETQYF
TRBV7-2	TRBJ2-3	CASSRTGDTQYF
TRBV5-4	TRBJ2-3	CASSLDPTDTQYF
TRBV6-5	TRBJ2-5	CASSPLPLDRTQYF